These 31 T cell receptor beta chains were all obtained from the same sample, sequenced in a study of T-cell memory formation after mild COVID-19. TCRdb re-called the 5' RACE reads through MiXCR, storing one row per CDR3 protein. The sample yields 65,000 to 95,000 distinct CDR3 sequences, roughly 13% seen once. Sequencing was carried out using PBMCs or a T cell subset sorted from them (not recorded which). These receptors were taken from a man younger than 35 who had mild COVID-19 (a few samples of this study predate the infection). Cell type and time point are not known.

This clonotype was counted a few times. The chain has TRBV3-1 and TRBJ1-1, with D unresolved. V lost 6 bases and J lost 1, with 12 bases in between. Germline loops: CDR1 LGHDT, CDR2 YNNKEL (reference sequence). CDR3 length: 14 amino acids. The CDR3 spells CASRGETENTEAFF. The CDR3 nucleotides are TGTGCCAGCAGGGGAGAAACAGAGAACACTGAAGCTTTCTTT.

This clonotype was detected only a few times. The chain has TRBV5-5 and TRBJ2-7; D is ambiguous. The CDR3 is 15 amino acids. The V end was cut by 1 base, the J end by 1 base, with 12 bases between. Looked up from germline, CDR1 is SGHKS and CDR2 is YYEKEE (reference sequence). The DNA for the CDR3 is TGTGCCAGCAGCTTGCAGACGCTCCCATCCTACGAGCAGTACTTC. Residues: CASSLQTLPSYEQYF.

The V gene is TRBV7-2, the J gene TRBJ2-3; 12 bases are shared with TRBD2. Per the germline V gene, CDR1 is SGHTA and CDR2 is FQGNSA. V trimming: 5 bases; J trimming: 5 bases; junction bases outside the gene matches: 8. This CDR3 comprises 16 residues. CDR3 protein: CASSRPSGGAGDTQYF. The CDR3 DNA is TGTGCCAGCAGCAGACCTAGCGGGGGGGCAGGAGATACGCAGTATTTT.

For the CDR3, the DNA is TGTGCCAGCAGCTTAGGTACCCAGTACTTC. This sequence encodes CASSLGTQYF. The rearrangement uses TRBV7-9 and TRBJ2-5; unclear D gene. Germline CDR1 and CDR2: SEHNR and FQNEAQ (reference sequence). This CDR3 is built from 10 residues. Between the trimmed V and J ends, which lost 1 base and 8 bases, there was a span of 2 bases. The variable domain in full, completed from reference TRBV7-9 and TRBJ2-5, reads DTGVSQNPRHKITKRGQNVTFRCDPISEHNRLYWYRQTLGQGPEFLTYFQNEAQLEKSRLLSDRFSAERPKGSFSTLEIQRTEQGDSAMYLCASSLGTQYFGPGTRLLVL.

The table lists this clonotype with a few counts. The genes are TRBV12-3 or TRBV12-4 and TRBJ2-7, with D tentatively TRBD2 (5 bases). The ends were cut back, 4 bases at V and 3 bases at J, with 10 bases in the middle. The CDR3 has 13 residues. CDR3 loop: CASSSPGDYEQYF. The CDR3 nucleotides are TGTGCCAGCAGTTCCCCCGGGGACTACGAGCAGTACTTC.

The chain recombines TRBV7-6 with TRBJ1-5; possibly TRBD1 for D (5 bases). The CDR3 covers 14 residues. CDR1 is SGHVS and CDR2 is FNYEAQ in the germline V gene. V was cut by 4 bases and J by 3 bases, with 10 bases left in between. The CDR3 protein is CASSWDGLNQPQHF. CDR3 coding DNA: TGTGCCAGCAGCTGGGACGGCCTCAATCAGCCCCAGCATTTT. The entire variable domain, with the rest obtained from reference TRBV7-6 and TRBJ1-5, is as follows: GAGVSQSPRYKVTKRGQDVALRCDPISGHVSLYWYRQALGQGPEFLTYFNYEAQQDKSGLPNDRFSAERPEGSISTLTIQRTEQRDSAMYRCASSWDGLNQPQHFGDGTRLSIL.

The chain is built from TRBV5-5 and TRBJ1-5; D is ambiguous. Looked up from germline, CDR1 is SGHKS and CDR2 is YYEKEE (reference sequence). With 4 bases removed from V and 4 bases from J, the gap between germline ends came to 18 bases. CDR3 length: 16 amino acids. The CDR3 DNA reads TGTGCCAGCAGCCGTAGGGAGTGGGCCGGGAATCAGCCCCAGCATTTT. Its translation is CASSRREWAGNQPQHF.

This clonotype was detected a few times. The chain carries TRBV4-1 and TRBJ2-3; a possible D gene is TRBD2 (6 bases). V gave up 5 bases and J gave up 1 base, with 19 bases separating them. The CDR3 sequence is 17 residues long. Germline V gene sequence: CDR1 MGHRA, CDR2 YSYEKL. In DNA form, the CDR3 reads TGCGCCAGCAGCTCTCGTATTAGCGGTGTTGGCACAGATACGCAGTATTTT. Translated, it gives CASSSRISGVGTDTQYF.

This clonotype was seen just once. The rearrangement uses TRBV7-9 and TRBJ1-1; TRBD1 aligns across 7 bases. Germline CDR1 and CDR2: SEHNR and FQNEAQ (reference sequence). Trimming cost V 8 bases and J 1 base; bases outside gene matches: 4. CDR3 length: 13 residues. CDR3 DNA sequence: TGTGCCAGCGGATGGACAGGGAACACTGAAGCTTTCTTT. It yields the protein CASGWTGNTEAFF.

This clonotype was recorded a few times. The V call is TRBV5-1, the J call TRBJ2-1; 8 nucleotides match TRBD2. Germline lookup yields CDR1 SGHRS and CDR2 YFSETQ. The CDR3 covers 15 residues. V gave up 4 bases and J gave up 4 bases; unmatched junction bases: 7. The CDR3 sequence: CASSQAGAIYNEQFF. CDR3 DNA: TGCGCCAGCAGCCAAGCGGGGGCTATTTACAATGAGCAGTTCTTC.

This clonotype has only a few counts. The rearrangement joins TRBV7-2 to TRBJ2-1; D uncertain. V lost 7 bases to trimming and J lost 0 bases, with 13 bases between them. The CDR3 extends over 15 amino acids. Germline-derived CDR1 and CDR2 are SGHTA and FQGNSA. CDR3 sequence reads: CASTEDVYSYNEQFF. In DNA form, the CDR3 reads TGTGCCAGCACCGAAGACGTATACTCCTACAATGAGCAGTTCTTC.

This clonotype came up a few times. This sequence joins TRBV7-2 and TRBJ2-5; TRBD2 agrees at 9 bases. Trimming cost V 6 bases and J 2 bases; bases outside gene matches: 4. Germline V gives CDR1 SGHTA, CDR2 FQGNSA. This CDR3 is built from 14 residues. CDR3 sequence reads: CASRYSGGQETQYF. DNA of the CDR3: TGTGCCAGCAGATACAGCGGGGGGCAAGAGACCCAGTACTTC.

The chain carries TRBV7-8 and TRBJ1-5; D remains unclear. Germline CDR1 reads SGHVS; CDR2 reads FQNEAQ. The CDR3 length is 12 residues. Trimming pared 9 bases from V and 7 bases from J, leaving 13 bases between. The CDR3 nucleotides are TGTGCCAGAAGCGACCGTCGGCAGCCCCAGCATTTT. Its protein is CARSDRRQPQHF.

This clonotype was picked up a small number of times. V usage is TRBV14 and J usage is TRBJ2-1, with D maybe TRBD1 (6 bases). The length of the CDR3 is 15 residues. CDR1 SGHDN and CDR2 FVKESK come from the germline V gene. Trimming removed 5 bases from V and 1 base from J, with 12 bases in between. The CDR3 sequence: CASSAHRVSYNEQFF. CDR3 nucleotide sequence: TGTGCCAGCAGCGCCCACAGGGTTTCCTACAATGAGCAGTTCTTC.

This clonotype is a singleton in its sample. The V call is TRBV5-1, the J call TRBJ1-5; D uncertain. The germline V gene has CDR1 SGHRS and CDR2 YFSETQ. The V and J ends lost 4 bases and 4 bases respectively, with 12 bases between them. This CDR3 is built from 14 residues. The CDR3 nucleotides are TGCGCCAGCAGCGCCGAGGGCGGGAATCAGCCCCAGCATTTT. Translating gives CASSAEGGNQPQHF.

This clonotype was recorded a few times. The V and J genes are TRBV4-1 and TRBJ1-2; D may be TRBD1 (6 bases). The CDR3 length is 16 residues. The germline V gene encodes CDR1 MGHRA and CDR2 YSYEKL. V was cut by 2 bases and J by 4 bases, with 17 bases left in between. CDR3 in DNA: TGCGCCAGCAGCCAAAGGGGGGGGCAAACTCCCTATGGCTACACCTTC. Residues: CASSQRGGQTPYGYTF.

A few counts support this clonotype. CDR3 nucleotides: TGCAGCGCCCAGACAGGGGGCACCGGGGAGCTGTTTTTT. Amino acid sequence: CSAQTGGTGELFF. The chain joins TRBV29-1 to TRBJ2-2, with TRBD1 matching 9 bases. The CDR3 length is 13 residues. The junction had 4 bases not matched to a gene; V was cut back by 7 bases and J by 4 bases. Germline CDR1 reads SQVTM; CDR2 reads ANQGSEA.

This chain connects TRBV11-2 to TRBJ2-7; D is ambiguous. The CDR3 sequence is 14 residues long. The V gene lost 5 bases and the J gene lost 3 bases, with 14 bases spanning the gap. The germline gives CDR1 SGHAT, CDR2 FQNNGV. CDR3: CASSPWGRVYEQYV. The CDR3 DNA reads TGTGCCAGCAGCCCGTGGGGAAGGGTCTACGAGCAGTACGTC.

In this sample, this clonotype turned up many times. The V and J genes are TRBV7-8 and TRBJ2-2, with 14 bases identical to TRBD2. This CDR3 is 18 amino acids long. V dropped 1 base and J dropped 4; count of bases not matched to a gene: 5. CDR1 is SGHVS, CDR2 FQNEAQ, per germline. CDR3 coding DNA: TGTGCCAGCAGCTTAGGACTAGCGGGGGGGCCCTTCACCGGGGAGCTGTTTTTT. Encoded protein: CASSLGLAGGPFTGELFF.

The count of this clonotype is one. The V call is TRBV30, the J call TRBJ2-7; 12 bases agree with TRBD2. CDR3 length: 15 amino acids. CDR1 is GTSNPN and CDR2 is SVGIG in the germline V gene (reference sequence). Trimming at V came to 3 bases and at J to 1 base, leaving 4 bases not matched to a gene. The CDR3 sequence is CAWSRLAGESYEQYF. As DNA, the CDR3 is TGTGCCTGGAGCAGACTAGCGGGGGAATCCTACGAGCAGTACTTC.

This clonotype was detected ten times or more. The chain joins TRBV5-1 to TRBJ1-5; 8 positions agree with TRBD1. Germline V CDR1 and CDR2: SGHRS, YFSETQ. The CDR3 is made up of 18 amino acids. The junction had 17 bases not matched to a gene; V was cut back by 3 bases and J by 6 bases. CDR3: CASSYGFDGQGPLQPQHF. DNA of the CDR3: TGCGCCAGCAGCTATGGCTTTGACGGACAGGGCCCTCTTCAGCCCCAGCATTTT.

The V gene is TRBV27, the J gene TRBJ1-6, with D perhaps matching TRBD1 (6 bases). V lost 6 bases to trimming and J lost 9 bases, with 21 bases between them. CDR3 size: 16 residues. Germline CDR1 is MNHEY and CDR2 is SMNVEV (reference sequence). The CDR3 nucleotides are TGTGCCAGCAGAACCGGGGGCCTCGGAGGTAGTTCACCCCTCCACTTT. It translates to CASRTGGLGGSSPLHF.

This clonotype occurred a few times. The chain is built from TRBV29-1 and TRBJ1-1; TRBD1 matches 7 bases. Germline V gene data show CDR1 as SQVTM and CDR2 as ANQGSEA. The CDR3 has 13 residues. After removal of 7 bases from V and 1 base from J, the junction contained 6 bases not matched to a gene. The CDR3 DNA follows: TGCAGCGGAACAGGGGCTACGAACACTGAAGCTTTCTTT. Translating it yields CSGTGATNTEAFF.

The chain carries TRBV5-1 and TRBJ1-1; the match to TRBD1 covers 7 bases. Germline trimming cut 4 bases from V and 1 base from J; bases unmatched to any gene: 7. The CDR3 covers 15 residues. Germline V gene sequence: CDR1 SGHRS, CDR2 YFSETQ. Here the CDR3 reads CASSPGEGANTEAFF. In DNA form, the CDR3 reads TGCGCCAGCAGCCCGGGGGAGGGGGCGAACACTGAAGCTTTCTTT.

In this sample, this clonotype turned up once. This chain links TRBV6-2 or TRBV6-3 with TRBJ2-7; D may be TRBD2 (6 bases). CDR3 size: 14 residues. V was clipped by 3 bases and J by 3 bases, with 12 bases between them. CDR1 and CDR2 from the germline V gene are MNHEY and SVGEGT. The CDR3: CASSYGGSLYEQYF. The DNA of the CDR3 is TGTGCCAGCAGTTATGGAGGGAGTCTCTACGAGCAGTACTTC.

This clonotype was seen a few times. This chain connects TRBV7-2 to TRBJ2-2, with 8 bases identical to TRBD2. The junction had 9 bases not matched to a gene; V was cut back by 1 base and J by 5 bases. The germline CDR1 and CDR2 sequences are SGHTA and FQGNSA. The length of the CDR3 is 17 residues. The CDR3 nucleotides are TGTGCCAGCAGCTTAGTTGCGGGGGGTCGAGATACCGGGGAGCTGTTTTTT. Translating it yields CASSLVAGGRDTGELFF.

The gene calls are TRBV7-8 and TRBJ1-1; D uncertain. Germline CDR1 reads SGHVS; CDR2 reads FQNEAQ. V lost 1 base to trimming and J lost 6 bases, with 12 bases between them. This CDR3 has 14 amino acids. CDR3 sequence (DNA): TGTGCCAGCAGCTTAGAAGGGTACGCAGCTGAAGCTTTCTTT. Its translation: CASSLEGYAAEAFF.

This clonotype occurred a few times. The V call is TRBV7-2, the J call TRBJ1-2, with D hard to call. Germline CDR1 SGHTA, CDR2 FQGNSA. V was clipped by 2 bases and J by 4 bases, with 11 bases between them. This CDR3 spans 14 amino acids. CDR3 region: CASSLSDSPYGYTF. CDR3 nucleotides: TGTGCCAGCAGCTTATCGGATAGCCCCTATGGCTACACCTTC. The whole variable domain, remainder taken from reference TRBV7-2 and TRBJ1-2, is GAGVSQSPSNKVTEKGKDVELRCDPISGHTALYWYRQSLGQGLEFLIYFQGNSAPDKSGLPSDRFSAERTGGSVSTLTIQRTQQEDSAVYLCASSLSDSPYGYTFGSGTRLTVV.

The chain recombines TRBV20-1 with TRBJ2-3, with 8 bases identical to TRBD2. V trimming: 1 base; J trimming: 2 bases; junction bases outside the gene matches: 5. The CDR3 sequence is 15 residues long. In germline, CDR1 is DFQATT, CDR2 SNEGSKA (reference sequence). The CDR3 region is CSARVWRGVTDTQYF. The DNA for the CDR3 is TGCAGTGCTAGAGTTTGGCGGGGGGTCACAGATACGCAGTATTTT.

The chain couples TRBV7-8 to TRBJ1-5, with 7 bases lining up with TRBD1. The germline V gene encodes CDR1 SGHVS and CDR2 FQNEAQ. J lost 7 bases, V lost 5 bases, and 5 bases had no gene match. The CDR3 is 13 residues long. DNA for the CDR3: TGTGCCAGCAGCCCGACAGGGATCCAGCCCCAGCATTTT. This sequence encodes CASSPTGIQPQHF. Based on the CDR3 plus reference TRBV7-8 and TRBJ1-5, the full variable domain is GAGVSQSPRYKVAKRGQDVALRCDPISGHVSLFWYQQALGQGPEFLTYFQNEAQLDKSGLPSDRFFAERPEGSVSTLKIQRTQQEDSAVYLCASSPTGIQPQHFGDGTRLSIL.

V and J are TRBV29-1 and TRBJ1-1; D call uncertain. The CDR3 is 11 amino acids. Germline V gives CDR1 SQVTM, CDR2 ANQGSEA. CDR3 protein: CVGRARLEAFF. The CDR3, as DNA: TGCGTAGGGCGGGCACGCCTTGAAGCTTTCTTT.